This TCR beta chain was profiled in a study of beta chain features in type 1 diabetes (dated by TCRdb to between 2017 and 2018). The study in broad terms: No differences in mean age, gender distribution, total cell number or subset yield were found between patients and healthy donors. A total of 85 million to 110 million sorted cells were examined across all samples, and RNA yield correlated strongly with the number of cells per subset. In the study, TCRB repertoires of sorted circulating CD4+ T cell subsets from recently diagnosed type 1 diabetes patients were compared with those of matched healthy donors. Regulatory and stem cell-like memory subsets were isolated from only 8 patients and roughly 8 healthy donors, whereas naive and central memory subsets came from all 30 or so donors. General findings and caveats noted by the study authors: PCR might favor shorter templates, but patient and control samples were amplified and corrected together, so any skew would affect both groups equally. The naive, central memory and regulatory TCRB repertoires appeared to resemble one another more closely among patients than among healthy donors. Fewer insertions and more nucleotide deletions at VDJ recombination sites were observed in patients with type 1 diabetes, implying thymic rearrangement abnormalities. Because cDNA was sequenced instead of genomic DNA, activated cells with high expression could be over-represented, although the groups did not differ in activation or CD3 levels. In all four CD4+ subsets, TCRB CDR3 length was moderately but significantly shorter in type 1 diabetes patients. Because small numbers of individuals were included in the HLA sub-analyses, any influence of HLA type on TCRB rearrangement was left unresolved.

Details on this clone: Its cognate antigen has yet to be identified. Base qualities are not provided; no much larger clone lies one nucleotide away.

The CDR3 covers 14 residues, taking in both the cysteine and the phenylalanine. Of all the DNA, just the CDR3 is kept, 42 bases in frame from base 1. A distance of 8 bases separates the germline ends of V and J, which lose 3 bases and 2 bases respectively. The germline V gene encodes CDR1 MDHEN and CDR2 SYDVKM. Each donor gave one peripheral blood draw, roughly 0.12 L on average, collected into heparinised tubes. A BD FACSAria II and a panel including CD45RO, CCR7, CD25, CD127, CD95 and CD27 were used to sort naive, central memory, regulatory and stem cell-like memory CD4+ T cells. Every sorted population had a purity above 98%. PBMCs were separated immediately by Lymphoprep density gradient centrifugation and were stained directly, without being cultured. So that batch effects would be minimized, each experiment stained and sorted samples in pairs, pairing one healthy donor with one patient. The entire isolated RNA was reverse transcribed using the High Capacity cDNA Reverse Transcription Kit, and thus expressed TCRB transcripts were sequenced. Deep immunoSEQ sequencing was performed on naive, central memory and regulatory T cell samples, with an average of about 3.57 million total reads per sample. Sorted cells were lysed in RLT buffer and RNA was extracted with DNase-treated RNeasy Micro or Mini kits, depending on cell number. Each cell subset was processed separately to prevent cross-contamination, with patient and healthy donor samples processed together. TCRB sequences were amplified from cDNA with the immunoSEQ multiplex PCR, producing 87-bp fragments spanning the CDR3 region. Sequencing of the amplicons was done on the Illumina HiSeq platform. The study's processing was this. PCR bias was computationally corrected using synthetic template baselines, reads within Hamming distance 2 were collapsed, and singletons that could not be merged were discarded. Reads were aligned to IMGT to assign V, D and J genes, CDR3 length, and insertions or deletions at six rearrangement sites. Within each subset, clonotype counts were normalized to sorted cell number, after which true diversity and Gini coefficients were computed with the tcR R package. Repertoire sharing was quantified using the overlap coefficient calculated on TCRB nucleotide sequences. Out-of-frame TCRB sequences from naive cells were analyzed to stand in for the pre-selection repertoire. TCRdb stores this immuneACCESS table with in-frame sequences only. Part of the clones is absent; in the studies checked, under half of the shortfall reflects unresolved V genes, and no reason is known for the rest. The DNA was the basis for D and trimming; V, J and clone size are from that table. This sample is represented by 860,000 or so clones; 15% to 20% of them were singletons. Of the sample, roughly 0.025% is held by the ten largest clones.

The chain joins TRBV28 to TRBJ2-1; the D gene is perhaps TRBD2, on 6 matching bases. This receptor was taken from a woman younger than 30 in good health. The sequenced sample was naive CD4+ T cells from blood. In light of the paper, this sample's cell subset or site label describes: true naive CD4+ T cells. The CDR3 region: CASSLLAAYNEQFF. The sequenced DNA: TGTGCCAGCAGTTTGTTAGCGGCCTACAATGAGCAGTTCTTC. This CDR3, with the reference TRBV28 and TRBJ2-1 proteins standing in past its ends, gives the full variable domain DVKVTQSSRYLVKRTGEKVFLECVQDMDHENMFWYRQDPGLGLRLIYFSYDVKMKEKGDIPEGYSVSREKKERFSLILESASTNQTSMYLCASSLLAAYNEQFFGPGTRLTVL.